The entry below gives a single TCR beta chain sequence along with its context. The sample's time point: blood 4 weeks post-SBRT, at nephrectomy. The sample's treatment: 15 Gy SBRT to primary tumor, nephrectomy 4 weeks later. The length of the CDR3 is 15 residues. The J segment lost 0 bases and the V segment lost 3 bases, leaving 4 bases of the junction unmatched. Germline V lookup: CDR1 SGDLS, CDR2 YYNGEE. These data belong to a study of radiation and T cells in renal cell carcinoma. Clones were sequenced by immunoSEQ multiplex PCR, and TCRdb holds only the in-frame ones, with some missing. Of about 78,000 clones in the sample, nearly 90% were seen once.

The J gene is TRBJ1-2, the V gene TRBV9, with 8 bases that match TRBD1. Material: blood, obtained from a patient whose treatment included radiotherapy and nephrectomy. The sequence came from a woman between 65 and 79 years old with renal cell carcinoma. CDR3 DNA sequence: TGTGCCAGCAGCGGGCAGGGGGCGGCTAACTATGGCTACACCTTC. This translates into CASSGQGAANYGYTF.